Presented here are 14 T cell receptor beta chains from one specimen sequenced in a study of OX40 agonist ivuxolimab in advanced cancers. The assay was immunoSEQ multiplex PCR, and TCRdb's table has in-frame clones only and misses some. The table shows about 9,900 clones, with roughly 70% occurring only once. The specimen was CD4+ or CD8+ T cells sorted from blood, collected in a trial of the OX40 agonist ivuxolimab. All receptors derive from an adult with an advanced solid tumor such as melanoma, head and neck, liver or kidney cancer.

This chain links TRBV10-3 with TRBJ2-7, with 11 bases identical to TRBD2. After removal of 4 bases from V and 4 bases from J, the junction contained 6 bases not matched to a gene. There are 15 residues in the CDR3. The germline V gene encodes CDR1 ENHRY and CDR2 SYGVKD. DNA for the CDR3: TGTGCCATCAGTGGTACTAGCGGGAGTGAGTACGAGCAGTACTTC. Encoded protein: CAISGTSGSEYEQYF.

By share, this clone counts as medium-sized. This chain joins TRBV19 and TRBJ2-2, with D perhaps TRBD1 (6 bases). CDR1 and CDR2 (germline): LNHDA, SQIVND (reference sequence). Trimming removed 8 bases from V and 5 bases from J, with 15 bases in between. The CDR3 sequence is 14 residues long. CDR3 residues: CASEQGSRTGELFF. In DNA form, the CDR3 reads TGTGCCAGTGAACAGGGAAGTAGGACCGGGGAGCTGTTTTTT.

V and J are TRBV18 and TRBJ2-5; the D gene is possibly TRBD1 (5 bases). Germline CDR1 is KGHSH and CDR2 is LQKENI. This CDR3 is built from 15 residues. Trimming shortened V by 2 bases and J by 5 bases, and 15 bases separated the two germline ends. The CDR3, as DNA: TGTGCCAGCTCACCAAGTTTGGGGCCTTGGGAGACCCAGTACTTC. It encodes CASSPSLGPWETQYF.

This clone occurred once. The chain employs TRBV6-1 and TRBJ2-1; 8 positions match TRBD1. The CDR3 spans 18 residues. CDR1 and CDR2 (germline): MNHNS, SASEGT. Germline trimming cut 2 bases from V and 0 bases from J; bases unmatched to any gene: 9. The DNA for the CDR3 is TGTGCCAGCAGTGAACCCGACAGGGGTCTAAGCTCCTACAATGAGCAGTTCTTC. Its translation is CASSEPDRGLSSYNEQFF.

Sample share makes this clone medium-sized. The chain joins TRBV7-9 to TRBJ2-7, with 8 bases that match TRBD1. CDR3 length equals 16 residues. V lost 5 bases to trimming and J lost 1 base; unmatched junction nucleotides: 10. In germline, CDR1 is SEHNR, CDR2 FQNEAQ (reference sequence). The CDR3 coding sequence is TGTGCCAGCAGCCCTACACAGGGGGAATTATCCTACGAGCAGTACTTC. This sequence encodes CASSPTQGELSYEQYF.

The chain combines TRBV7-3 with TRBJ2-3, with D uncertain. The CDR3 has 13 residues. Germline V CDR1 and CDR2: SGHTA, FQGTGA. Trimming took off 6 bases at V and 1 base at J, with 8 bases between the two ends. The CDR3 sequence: CASSWQGTDTQYF. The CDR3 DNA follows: TGTGCCAGCAGTTGGCAGGGCACAGATACGCAGTATTTT. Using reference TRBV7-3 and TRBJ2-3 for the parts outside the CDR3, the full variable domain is GAGVSQTPSNKVTEKGKYVELRCDPISGHTALYWYRQSLGQGPEFLIYFQGTGAADDSGLPNDRFFAVRPEGSVSTLKIQRTERGDSAVYLCASSWQGTDTQYFGPGTRLTVL.

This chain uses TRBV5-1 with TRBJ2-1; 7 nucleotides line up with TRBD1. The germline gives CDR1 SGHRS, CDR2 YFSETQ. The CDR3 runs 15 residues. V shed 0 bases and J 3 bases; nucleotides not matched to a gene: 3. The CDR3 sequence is CASSLDQGVYNEQFF. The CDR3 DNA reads TGCGCCAGCAGCTTGGATCAGGGGGTCTACAATGAGCAGTTCTTC.

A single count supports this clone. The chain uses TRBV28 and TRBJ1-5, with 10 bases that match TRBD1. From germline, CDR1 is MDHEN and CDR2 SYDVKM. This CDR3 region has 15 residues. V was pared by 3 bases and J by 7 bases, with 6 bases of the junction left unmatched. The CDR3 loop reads CASSLGQGYRQPQHF. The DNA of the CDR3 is TGTGCCAGCAGTTTGGGACAGGGGTACCGACAGCCCCAGCATTTT.

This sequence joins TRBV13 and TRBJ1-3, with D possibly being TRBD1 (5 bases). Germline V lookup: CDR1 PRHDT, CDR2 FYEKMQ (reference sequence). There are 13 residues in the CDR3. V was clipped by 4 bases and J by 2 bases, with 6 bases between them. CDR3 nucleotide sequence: TGTGCCAGCAGCTCGACAGCTGGAAACACCATATATTTT. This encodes CASSSTAGNTIYF. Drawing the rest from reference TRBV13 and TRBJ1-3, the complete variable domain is AAGVIQSPRHLIKEKRETATLKCYPIPRHDTVYWYQQGPGQDPQFLISFYEKMQSDKGSIPDRFSAQQFSDYHSELNMSSLELGDSALYFCASSSTAGNTIYFGEGSWLTVV.

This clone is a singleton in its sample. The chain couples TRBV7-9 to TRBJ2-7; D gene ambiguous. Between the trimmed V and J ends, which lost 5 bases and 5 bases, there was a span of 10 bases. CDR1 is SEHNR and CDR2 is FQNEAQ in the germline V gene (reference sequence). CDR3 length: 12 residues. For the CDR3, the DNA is TGTGCCAGCAGCCCCGGGTGGAACGAGCAGTACTTC. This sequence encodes CASSPGWNEQYF.

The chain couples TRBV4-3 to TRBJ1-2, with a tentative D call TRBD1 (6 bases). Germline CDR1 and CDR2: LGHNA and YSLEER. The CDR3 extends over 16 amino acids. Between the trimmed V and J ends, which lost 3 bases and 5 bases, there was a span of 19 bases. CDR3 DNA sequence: TGCGCCAGCAGCCATTCCGAAACGGACAGCCCTTATGGCTACACCTTC. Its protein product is CASSHSETDSPYGYTF.

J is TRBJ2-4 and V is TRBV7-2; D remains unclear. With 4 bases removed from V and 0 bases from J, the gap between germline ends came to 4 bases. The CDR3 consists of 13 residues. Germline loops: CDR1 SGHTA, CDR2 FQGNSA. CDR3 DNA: TGTGCCAGCAGCTCAGAAGCCAAAAACATTCAGTACTTC. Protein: CASSSEAKNIQYF.

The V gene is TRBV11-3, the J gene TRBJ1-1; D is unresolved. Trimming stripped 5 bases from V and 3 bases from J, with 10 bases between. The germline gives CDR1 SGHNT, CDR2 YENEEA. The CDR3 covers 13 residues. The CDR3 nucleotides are TGTGCCAGCAGCCCTAGCCCGTACACTGAAGCTTTCTTT. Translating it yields CASSPSPYTEAFF.

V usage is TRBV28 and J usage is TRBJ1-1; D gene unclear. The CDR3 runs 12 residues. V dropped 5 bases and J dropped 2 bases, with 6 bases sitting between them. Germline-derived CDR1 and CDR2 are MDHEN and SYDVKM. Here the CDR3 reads CASSLPNTEAFF. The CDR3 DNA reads TGTGCCAGCAGTCTCCCAAACACTGAAGCTTTCTTT.